The TCR beta chain under discussion was sequenced for a study of CD8 T cells in Susac syndrome (dated by TCRdb to between 2018 and 2021). A note on the overall study: Whether CD8+ T cell activation and differentiation in Susac syndrome was antigen driven was tested using repertoire sequencing.

High-throughput TCR beta sequencing profiled peripheral blood CD8+ and CD4+ T cells from healthy donors, Susac syndrome patients and multiple sclerosis patients. Healthy donors were included as age- and sex-matched controls. CD8+ TEMRA cells were enriched by FACS, while bulk CD8+ and CD4+ T cells were purified by magnetic negative isolation. Blood was collected in EDTA tubes and processed within 24 hours, with PBMCs isolated through density gradient centrifugation. PBMCs intended for TCR sequencing were cryopreserved in liquid nitrogen and were subsequently thawed in a 37 degrees C water bath. The sorted or isolated CD4+, CD8+ and CD8+ TEMRA cells reached a purity of at least 90%. Summary of the overall study and its limitations: The number of individuals in the TCR sequencing and HLA analysis was acknowledged as relatively small.

RNA was extracted with the RNeasy kit and about 0.45 to 1 ug was reverse transcribed using random hexamers. TCR beta CDR3 regions were amplified with the immunoSEQ multiplex PCR assay covering 54 Vbeta and 13 Jbeta segments. Bias from PCR amplification was corrected by using a synthetic template baseline for primer optimization and for computational correction. The paper's data handling went like this. Only productive sequences were kept, with reads annotated to V, D and J genes according to IMGT and analyzed in immunoSEQ Analyzer. To calculate clonality, Shannon entropy was normalized by log2 of the number of productive unique sequences and then subtracted from one. For each patient and control, public and private clones were evaluated among the 100 most prevalent clones. Clones were defined as Susac-specific if absent from the healthy and MS cohorts, from 1052 published viral clones and from other ImmuneACCESS disease sequences. Using fastp trimming at Q25 and MiXCR clonotype assembly, TCRdb reanalyzed the public sequencing data and kept in-frame beta chains. Rows with one shared CDR3 protein collapse into an entry with the most common genes and DNA. In this record, the V and J calls reflect TCRdb's handling and not the investigators' own analysis. The sample yields approximately 120,000 distinct CDR3 sequences; around 97% were counted once. The ten largest clones capture 0.096% of the sample.

With regard to this clonotype: Its antigen is still unknown. Base qualities are not recorded, but no much larger clone differs from it by a single base.

Between the V and J ends, shortened by 6 bases and 9 bases respectively, the junction contains 15 bases. Including cysteine and phenylalanine, the CDR3 has 13 amino acids. Just the 39-base CDR3 DNA is kept, in frame starting at base 1. The sequencing input was CD4+ T cells from PBMCs. The chain joins TRBV12-3 or TRBV12-4 to TRBJ2-1; possibly the D gene is TRBD1, per 6 matching bases. The clonotype comes from a human donor in good health. Here the CDR3 is given as CASSLRGFGEQFF. The DNA reads TGTGCCAGCAGCCTAAGGGGGTTTGGTGAGCAGTTCTTC.